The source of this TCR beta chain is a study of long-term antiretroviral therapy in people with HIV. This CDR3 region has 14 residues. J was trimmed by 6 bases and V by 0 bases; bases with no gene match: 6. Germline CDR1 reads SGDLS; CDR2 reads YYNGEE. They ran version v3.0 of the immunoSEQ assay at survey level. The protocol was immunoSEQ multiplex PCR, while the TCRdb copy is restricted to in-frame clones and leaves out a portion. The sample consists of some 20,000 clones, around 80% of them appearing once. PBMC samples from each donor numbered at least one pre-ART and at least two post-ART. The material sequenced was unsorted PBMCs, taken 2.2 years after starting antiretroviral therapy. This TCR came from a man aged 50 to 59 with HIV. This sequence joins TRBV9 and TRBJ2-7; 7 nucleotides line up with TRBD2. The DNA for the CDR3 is TGTGCCAGCAGCGTAGGGCTGCTAGCGGTCGAGCAGTACTTC. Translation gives CASSVGLLAVEQYF. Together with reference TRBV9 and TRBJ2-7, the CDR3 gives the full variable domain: DSGVTQTPKHLITATGQRVTLRCSPRSGDLSVYWYQQSLDQGLQFLIQYYNGEERAKGNILERFSAQQFPDLHSELNLSSLELGDSALYFCASSVGLLAVEQYFGPGTRLTVT.